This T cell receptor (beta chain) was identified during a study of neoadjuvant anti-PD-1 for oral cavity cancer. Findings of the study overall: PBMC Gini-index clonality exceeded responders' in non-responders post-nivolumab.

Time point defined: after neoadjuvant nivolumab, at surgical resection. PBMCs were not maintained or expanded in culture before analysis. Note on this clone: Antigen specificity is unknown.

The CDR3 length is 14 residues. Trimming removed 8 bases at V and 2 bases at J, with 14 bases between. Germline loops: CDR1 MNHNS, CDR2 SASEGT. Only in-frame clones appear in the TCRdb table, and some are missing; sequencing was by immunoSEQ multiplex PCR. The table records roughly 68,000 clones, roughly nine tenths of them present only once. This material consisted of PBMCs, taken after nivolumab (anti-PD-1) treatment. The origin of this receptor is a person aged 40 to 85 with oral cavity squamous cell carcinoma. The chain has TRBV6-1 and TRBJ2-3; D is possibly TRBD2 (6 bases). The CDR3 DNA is TGTGCCAGCGGCGGGCGGGGAGTCACAGATACGCAGTATTTT. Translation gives CASGGRGVTDTQYF.